This TCR beta chain emerged from a study of blood T cell repertoires in COVID-19 (dated by TCRdb to the early 2020s). Study-level background: The collaborator samples originated in the United States, Italy and Spain and spanned the acute and convalescent phases of COVID-19. The prospective study material was composed of cDNA or gDNA derived from T cells, B-cell-depleted T cells, or PBMCs. Subjects who had been exposed to COVID-19, were actively infected with it, or had recovered from it provided the deeply sampled blood TCRbeta repertoires that made up the dataset. A freely available public database, intended as a resource for researchers studying the immune response to SARS-CoV-2, is where the repertoires were released. The samples were drawn from the first 160 participants of the ongoing ImmuneRACE study and from 1,254 subjects provided by 6 global collaborators. The sample metadata nearly always contained a de-identified subject ID, COVID-19 status, age in years and sex. Where available, HLA class I and class II types were taken from metadata supplied by the sample provider and were not determined by assay-based typing.

In the prospective study, participants were 18 to 89 years old, resided in about two dozen geographic areas of the United States, and were enrolled through a virtual design. In the prospective study, participants were assigned to cohorts based on the clinical history participants reported in a screening survey and a study questionnaire. ImmuneRACE Cohort 3 recovered participants were defined by two consecutive negative NP/OP PCR tests, healthcare professional clearance, or symptom resolution. Each participant in the prospective study had whole blood, serum and a nasopharyngeal or oropharyngeal swab collected by mobile phlebotomists. Participants in the prospective study had the option to provide additional blood draws and questionnaires over a 2-month period. Prospective study blood samples were shipped either frozen or at room temperature before DNA extraction. With respect to this clone: Its antigen has not been determined. No clone much larger than this one lies a single base away; base qualities are absent.

Study-wide conclusions, independent of this receptor: How much clinical and demographic metadata was included differed by source and by participant, and the metadata was provided uncurated.

CDR1 MDHEN and CDR2 SYDVKM were looked up in the germline V gene. There are 14 amino acids in the CDR3, from cysteine to phenylalanine inclusive. This entry keeps only the CDR3 DNA: 42 bases, framed from base 1. Clipping removes 5 bases from V and 3 bases from J, with 1 as the unmatched junction base count. TCRbeta CDR3 regions were amplified from genomic DNA by means of the immunoSEQ Assay, a bias-controlled multiplex PCR. The original pipeline was this. Within the assay, amplification of reference gene primers was used to estimate how many nucleated cells each sample contained. To quantify the absolute abundance of each unique TCRbeta CDR3 rearrangement, sequence reads were collapsed and filtered. For each sample, productive Simpson clonality was calculated by taking the square root of Simpson's diversity index across productive rearrangements. The source is immuneACCESS, and TCRdb retained only in-frame sequences with V and J called. Part of the clones is not carried over; for the studies checked, unresolved V genes explain less than half of this, and the remainder is unexplained. V and J calls and clone size are copied from that table; D and trimming were computed from the DNA. A total of about 300,000 clones appear in this sample, about nine tenths of them only once. The top ten clonotypes cover 3.5% to 5% of the sample.

The clonotype comes from a young man who had recovered from COVID-19. The sample was PBMCs or T cells enriched from blood (not recorded which). In this chain, TRBV28 is recombined with TRBJ1-4, with 9 bases in between that match TRBD1. CDR3 sequence: CASSRDRANEKLFF. Read as DNA, the sequence is TGTGCCAGCAGTAGGGACAGGGCTAATGAAAAACTGTTTTTT.